The rows below give T cell receptor beta chains drawn from one sample of a study of shared T cell receptors in the human thymus. Profiling relied on immunoSEQ multiplex PCR, and the TCRdb table lists in-frame clones only, not all of them. This table holds 540,000 or so clones, approximately 80% found once. These data were likewise used in another study, on human thymus T cells.

Material for sequencing was thymocytes. These receptors were collected from a boy less than two years old with a congenital heart defect. CDR3s include the opening cysteine and the closing phenylalanine or tryptophan. A D gene is named only where the DNA matches it firmly. Clone sizes are given selectively: once, few, many, or a class where the clone is expanded.

v_call	cdr3_length	j_call	clone_size	d_call	cdr3_nt	cdr3_aa
TRBV9	16	TRBJ2-2	NA	TRBD2	TGTGCCAGCAACCCTTCCGGGGGGGGCAAGACCGGGGAGCTGTTTTTT	CASNPSGGGKTGELFF
TRBV7-6	18	TRBJ2-6	NA	NA	TGTGCCAGCAGCCCAGGGCGGGGCCGGATCGGTAGGGCCAACGTCCTGACTTTC	CASSPGRGRIGRANVLTF
TRBV18	17	TRBJ1-3	few	NA	TGTGCCAGCTCACCACCTCACCCAGGTACCTCTGGAAACACCATATATTTT	CASSPPHPGTSGNTIYF
TRBV7-2	11	TRBJ2-7	NA	NA	TGTGCCAGCAGCTTGCTATACGAGCAGTACTTC	CASSLLYEQYF
TRBV9	19	TRBJ2-1	NA	TRBD2	TGTGCCAGCAGCGTCAGCGGGAGGGCCGGGGTAGTAACCTACAATGAGCAGTTCTTC	CASSVSGRAGVVTYNEQFF
TRBV7-9	13	TRBJ2-1	NA	NA	TGTGCCAGCAGCACTCCCCCGGGTGGGGAGCAGTTCTTC	CASSTPPGGEQFF
TRBV14	14	TRBJ1-4	NA	TRBD1	TGTGCCAGCAGCCCCCGGGACAGGGATTCCAAACTGTTTTTT	CASSPRDRDSKLFF
TRBV4-2	14	TRBJ2-7	NA	NA	TGTGCCAGCAGCCAAGTAGCAAGTTCCTACGAGCAGTACTTC	CASSQVASSYEQYF
TRBV4-3	18	TRBJ2-1	NA	TRBD2	TGCGCCAGCAGCCACAGGTCCGGGACTAGCGGTCCCCACAATGAGCAGTTCTTC	CASSHRSGTSGPHNEQFF
TRBV2	15	TRBJ2-5	NA	NA	TGTGCCAGCAGTGAGGGAAAAGGGGCTGTTGAGACCCAGTACTTC	CASSEGKGAVETQYF
TRBV21-1	13	TRBJ1-1	NA	NA	TGTGCCAGCAGCAAAACAGGCCGAGCTGAAGCTTTCTTT	CASSKTGRAEAFF
TRBV30	15	TRBJ2-1	NA	TRBD2	TGTGCCTGGAGTGTAGGACTAGCGGGGGCCAATGAGCAGTTCTTC	CAWSVGLAGANEQFF
TRBV4-3	15	TRBJ2-3	NA	NA	TGCGCCAGCAGCCAAGACTTGCGGGTGGCAGATACGCAGTATTTT	CASSQDLRVADTQYF
TRBV6-1	15	TRBJ2-5	NA	NA	TGTGCCAGCAGTGGAGACACAGGTACTCAAGAGACCCAGTACTTC	CASSGDTGTQETQYF
TRBV5-6	12	TRBJ2-5	NA	TRBD2	TGTGCCAGCAGGCGGGGGGAAGAGACCCAGTACTTC	CASRRGEETQYF
TRBV10-3	16	TRBJ1-5	NA	NA	TGTGCCATCAGTGAGAGAGGAGGGCAATACGGTCAGCCCCAGCATTTT	CAISERGGQYGQPQHF
TRBV9	16	TRBJ2-1	few	TRBD2	TGTGCCAGCAGCGTAGGACTAGCGGGAGGAAACAATGAGCAGTTCTTC	CASSVGLAGGNNEQFF
TRBV12-5	16	TRBJ2-3	NA	TRBD1	TGTGCTAGTGGTTTGCTCCAACAGGGGAGCACAGATACGCAGTATTTT	CASGLLQQGSTDTQYF
TRBV5-8	16	TRBJ2-2	few	TRBD2	TGTGCCAGCAGCCATGGACTAGCAGAGGATACCGGGGAGCTGTTTTTT	CASSHGLAEDTGELFF
TRBV15	19	TRBJ2-1	NA	TRBD2	TGTGCCACCAGCAGAGTGGGGACTAGCGGGAGTACTCCCCACAATGAGCAGTTCTTC	CATSRVGTSGSTPHNEQFF
TRBV12-5	12	TRBJ2-5	NA	NA	TGTGCTAGTGGTTTTCTCGGAGAGACCCAGTACTTC	CASGFLGETQYF
TRBV30	13	TRBJ2-7	NA	NA	TGTGCCTGGAGTGTACCCCCCCCTAGTGAGCAGTACTTC	CAWSVPPPSEQYF
TRBV6-1	16	TRBJ2-7	NA	TRBD2	TGTGCCAGCAGTGCCCAACCGGGACTAGTTGGGAACGAGCAGTACTTC	CASSAQPGLVGNEQYF
TRBV30	16	TRBJ2-5	NA	NA	TGTGCCTGGAGTGTATACGGCTTGGGAGACCAAGAGACCCAGTACTTC	CAWSVYGLGDQETQYF
TRBV4-2	18	TRBJ2-1	NA	TRBD2	TGTGCCAGCAGCCAAGGGGGGAGACTAGCGGGTAGTTACAATGAGCAGTTCTTC	CASSQGGRLAGSYNEQFF
TRBV7-2	15	TRBJ1-2	few	NA	TGTGCCAGCAGCTTACAACAGGGAGGGCGGTATGGCTACACCTTC	CASSLQQGGRYGYTF
TRBV27	14	TRBJ2-2	NA	TRBD2	TGTGCCAGCAGGACTAGCGGGACGGACGGGGAGCTGTTTTTT	CASRTSGTDGELFF
TRBV4-1	18	TRBJ2-1	NA	TRBD2	TGCGCCAGCAGCCAAGATTGGGGTCTAGCGGGGGAGGTTAATGAGCAGTTCTTC	CASSQDWGLAGEVNEQFF
TRBV27	19	TRBJ1-4	NA	TRBD1	TGTGCCAGCAAACCCGGGACAGGGGGCCCGGATGCAACTAATGAAAAACTGTTTTTT	CASKPGTGGPDATNEKLFF
TRBV4-2	20	TRBJ2-1	NA	TRBD2	TGTGCCAGCAGCCAAGGGGGGACCTACGGGGACTACTACTCCTACAATGAGCAGTTCTTC	CASSQGGTYGDYYSYNEQFF
TRBV5-4	19	TRBJ2-3	NA	NA	TGTGCCAGCAGCCTACACCGGGACAGGGATAGCGGGGTCGCAGATACGCAGTATTTT	CASSLHRDRDSGVADTQYF
TRBV18	14	TRBJ1-2	NA	TRBD1	TGTGCCAGCTCACAGGGTGTACAGGGGTTTGGCTACACCTTC	CASSQGVQGFGYTF
TRBV14	14	TRBJ2-7	NA	NA	TGTGCCAGCAGCCGAGGCGTCCCCCCCTACGAGCAGTACTTC	CASSRGVPPYEQYF
TRBV15	13	TRBJ1-1	NA	NA	TGTGCCACCAGCGCGGGGAGGGGAAGGGAAGCTTTCTTT	CATSAGRGREAFF
TRBV6-5	16	TRBJ2-2	few	TRBD1	TGTGCCAGCAGTTACTCCGACAGGGATGGCACCGGGGAGCTGTTTTTT	CASSYSDRDGTGELFF
TRBV5-6	17	TRBJ2-7	few	TRBD1	TGTGCCAGCAGCCTCTGGGGGTCCGGGACAGGGCCCTGCGAGCAGTACTTC	CASSLWGSGTGPCEQYF
TRBV27	18	TRBJ2-1	once	TRBD2	TGTGCCAGCAGTTTATCGGTCGGAGCGGGAGCCTCGGAGGGTGAGCAGTTCTTC	CASSLSVGAGASEGEQFF
TRBV7-9	15	TRBJ2-7	NA	NA	TGTGCCAGCAGCTCCCGGACAGACTACCTCTGGGAGCAGTACTTC	CASSSRTDYLWEQYF
TRBV6-5	12	TRBJ1-2	NA	NA	TGTGCCAGCAGTTCTTTCGAGGATGGCTACCCCTTC	CASSSFEDGYPF
TRBV7-9	14	TRBJ2-3	NA	NA	TGTGCCAGTGGTGGGCGGGAACGCACAGATACGCAGTATTTT	CASGGRERTDTQYF
TRBV28	18	TRBJ2-7	NA	TRBD1	TGTGCCAGCGCCGTCCCAGAACCGGACAGGGAGGTTATCCACGAGCAGTACTTC	CASAVPEPDREVIHEQYF
TRBV4-1	16	TRBJ1-5	NA	TRBD1	TGCGCCAGCAGCCAAGAGGGGGACAGGGGAGGGCAGCCCCAGCATTTT	CASSQEGDRGGQPQHF
TRBV15	15	TRBJ1-1	NA	TRBD1	TGTGCCACCAGCAGGGCGATGGACAGGGCTTTCGGGGCTTTCTTT	CATSRAMDRAFGAFF
TRBV6-5	16	TRBJ2-7	NA	NA	TGTGCCAGTAGTTACTACCCGTGGACTTCCTCCTACGAGCAGTACTTC	CASSYYPWTSSYEQYF
TRBV27	16	TRBJ2-5	NA	TRBD1	TGTGCCAGCAGTCTTGGACAGGGGCTTGATTATGGGACCCAGTACTTC	CASSLGQGLDYGTQYF
TRBV10-3	18	TRBJ2-1	NA	NA	TGTGCCATCAGTGAGTCCTTGTTGAGGCGGGGACCCTACAATGAGCAGTTCTTC	CAISESLLRRGPYNEQFF
TRBV25-1	15	TRBJ1-2	NA	TRBD1	TGTGCCAGCAGTGGCCATCGGGACAGGGATACTGGCTACACCTTC	CASSGHRDRDTGYTF
TRBV27	16	TRBJ2-7	NA	TRBD2	TGTGCCAGCAGTTTCCCTTCTGGCGGGAGAGTCTACGAGCAGTACTTC	CASSFPSGGRVYEQYF